The clone carrying this T cell receptor beta chain was detected many times. Its cognate antigen is unknown. In TCRdb, the reads were re-called with MiXCR into one record per CDR3 protein. The table shows approximately 320,000 distinct CDR3 sequences, with 8% to 9.5% occurring only once. The sample is drawn from a study of T cell repertoires in cytomegalovirus infection. Study as a whole: In public TCR beta signatures, there were indications of both CMV infection and matching HLA type.

Study results and limitations: Using cumulative public TCR beta family frequency, the authors identified those who carried CMV together with the relevant HLA.

V lost 3 bases and J lost 8, with 11 bases in between. Germline V gene sequence: CDR1 SSHAT, CDR2 FNYEAQ (reference sequence). This CDR3 has 13 residues. The clonotype originates from a human donor in good health (CMV status not recorded). Some clones in this sample may be carry-over from other donors' samples. The V call is TRBV7-7, the J call TRBJ2-1; D possibly uses TRBD1 or TRBD2 (6 bases each). Sequencing used PBMCs. In nucleotides, the CDR3 is TGTGCCAGCAGCTTGAATCGGGGGCATGAGCAGTTCTTC. This encodes CASSLNRGHEQFF.